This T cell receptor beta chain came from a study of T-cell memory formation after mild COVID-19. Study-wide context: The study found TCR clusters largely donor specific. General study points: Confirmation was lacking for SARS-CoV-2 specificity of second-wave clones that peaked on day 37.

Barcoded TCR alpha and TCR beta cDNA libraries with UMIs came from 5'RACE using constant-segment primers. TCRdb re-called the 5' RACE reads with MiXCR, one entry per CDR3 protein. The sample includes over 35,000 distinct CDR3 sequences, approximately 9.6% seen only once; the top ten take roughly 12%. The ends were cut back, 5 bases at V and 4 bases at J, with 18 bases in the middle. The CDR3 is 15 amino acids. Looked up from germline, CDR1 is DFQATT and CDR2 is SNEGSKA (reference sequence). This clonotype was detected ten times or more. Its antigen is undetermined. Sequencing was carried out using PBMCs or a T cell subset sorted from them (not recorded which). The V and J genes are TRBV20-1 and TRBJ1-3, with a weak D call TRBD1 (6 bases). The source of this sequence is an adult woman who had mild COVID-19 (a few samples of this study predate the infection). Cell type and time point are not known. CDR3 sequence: CSALTLQGFGNTIYF. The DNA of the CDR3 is TGCAGTGCTTTGACCCTACAGGGTTTCGGAAACACCATATATTTT.